The rows below give T cell receptor beta chains drawn from one sample of a study of cytomegalovirus exposure and HLA in healthy donors. Using immunoSEQ multiplex PCR, the repertoire was profiled, and TCRdb retains in-frame clones only, with some absent. The sample yields fewer than 70,000 clones, roughly 96% seen once. Input material: PBMCs. Receptors originate from a young woman in good health and CMV-seropositive. CDR3s include the opening cysteine and the closing phenylalanine or tryptophan. The D gene is left open where the match is weak. Size is stated for part of the rows, as once, few or many counts, or as a class when the clone is expanded.

j_call	d_call	clone_size	v_call	cdr3_aa	cdr3_nt
TRBJ2-1	.	.	TRBV5-1	CASSLGTLRSSYNEQFF	TGCGCCAGCAGCTTGGGTACTCTACGGAGCTCCTACAATGAGCAGTTCTTC
TRBJ2-7	TRBD1	.	TRBV6-5	CASSPGQGAYEQYF	TGTGCCAGCAGCCCGGGACAGGGGGCCTACGAGCAGTACTTC
TRBJ1-5	.	.	TRBV19	CASSPQTAIANQPQHF	TGTGCCAGTAGTCCCCAGACAGCTATCGCAAATCAGCCCCAGCATTTT
TRBJ2-5	TRBD1	.	TRBV27	CASSFSLRDRSETQYF	TGTGCCAGCAGTTTCTCCCTCAGGGACAGAAGTGAGACCCAGTACTTC
TRBJ1-2	.	.	TRBV30	CAWSGLGGIDGYTF	TGTGCCTGGAGTGGCCTGGGGGGAATTGATGGCTACACCTTC
TRBJ2-3	TRBD1	.	TRBV7-9	CASSPGQHTDTQYF	TGTGCCAGCAGCCCGGGACAGCACACAGATACGCAGTATTTT
TRBJ1-3	.	.	TRBV19	CASTHGGAPGNTIYF	TGTGCCAGTACCCACGGTGGGGCGCCTGGAAACACCATATATTTT
TRBJ2-3	.	.	TRBV7-2	CASSLSGLAPDTQYF	TGTGCCAGCAGCTTATCCGGATTAGCGCCAGATACGCAGTATTTT
TRBJ1-2	TRBD1	few	TRBV27	CASSPLPDRVLYGYTF	TGTGCCAGCAGTCCCCTCCCGGACAGGGTATTGTATGGCTACACCTTC
TRBJ2-7	TRBD1	once	TRBV5-1	CASSLRGHGAYEQYF	TGCGCCAGCAGCTTAAGGGGGCACGGGGCCTACGAGCAGTACTTC
TRBJ2-3	TRBD2	once	TRBV25-1	CASSRGTSGAYTDTQYF	TGTGCCAGCAGCCGAGGGACTAGCGGGGCCTACACAGATACGCAGTATTTT
TRBJ2-7	TRBD2	.	TRBV28	CASTSPSGRIYEQYF	TGTGCCAGCACCTCCCCTAGCGGGAGGATCTACGAGCAGTACTTC
TRBJ2-7	TRBD2	.	TRBV13	CASSSGLAESSYEQYF	TGTGCCAGCAGCTCAGGACTAGCGGAAAGCTCCTACGAGCAGTACTTC
TRBJ1-1	TRBD1	.	TRBV7-3	CASSPTGPDTEAFF	TGTGCCAGCAGCCCGACAGGGCCTGACACTGAAGCTTTCTTT
TRBJ2-7	.	.	TRBV28	CASSLRPGYEQYF	TGTGCCAGCAGTTTACGTCCGGGGTACGAGCAGTACTTC
TRBJ2-1	.	.	TRBV19	CASSSRGAHYNEQFF	TGTGCCAGTAGTTCCCGGGGGGCCCACTACAATGAGCAGTTCTTC
TRBJ2-5	TRBD2	.	TRBV28	CASRGSGGEETQYF	TGTGCCAGTCGAGGAAGCGGGGGAGAAGAGACCCAGTACTTC
TRBJ2-7	TRBD2	.	TRBV28	CASSLPSGSGEQYF	TGTGCCAGCAGTTTACCCAGCGGGAGCGGTGAGCAGTACTTC
TRBJ1-3	.	.	TRBV7-8	CASSSDLQGRDSGNTIYF	TGTGCCAGCAGCTCCGACCTCCAAGGGCGGGACTCTGGAAACACCATATATTTT
TRBJ2-5	TRBD2	.	TRBV5-1	CASSLLAGGLGQETQYF	TGCGCCAGCAGCTTACTAGCGGGGGGTTTAGGACAAGAGACCCAGTACTTC
TRBJ1-2	.	.	TRBV30	CAWSVGDFNYGYTF	TGTGCCTGGAGTGTAGGGGACTTTAACTATGGCTACACCTTC
TRBJ2-3	TRBD2	.	TRBV30	CAWRALPGGPDTQYF	TGTGCCTGGAGGGCCCTACCGGGGGGGCCAGATACGCAGTATTTT
TRBJ1-1	.	.	TRBV5-5	CASSLGLANTEAFF	TGTGCCAGCAGCTTGGGGCTCGCGAACACTGAAGCTTTCTTT
TRBJ1-1	TRBD1	once	TRBV6-1	CASSRDRVSGTEAFF	TGTGCCAGCTCCCGGGACAGGGTCTCAGGCACTGAAGCTTTCTTT
TRBJ2-7	.	.	TRBV19	CASSKRAGSYEQYF	TGTGCCAGTAGTAAACGCGCTGGCTCCTACGAGCAGTACTTC
TRBJ1-2	.	.	TRBV5-5	CASSLERGRSNYGYTF	TGTGCCAGCAGCTTGGAGCGAGGGAGGTCTAACTATGGCTACACCTTC
TRBJ2-1	.	once	TRBV6-5	CASSYSGDRSYNEQFF	TGTGCCAGCAGTTACTCCGGGGATAGGTCTTACAATGAGCAGTTCTTC
TRBJ2-7	TRBD1	.	TRBV10-2	CASSGTPTGVDEQYF	TGCGCCAGCAGCGGAACCCCAACAGGGGTCGACGAGCAGTACTTC
TRBJ2-7	TRBD1	many	TRBV2	CASSEVIGQGATEQYF	TGTGCCAGCAGTGAAGTTATCGGACAGGGGGCAACCGAGCAGTACTTC
TRBJ2-2	TRBD2	.	TRBV7-2	CASSLWTSGGNTGELFF	TGTGCCAGCAGCCTTTGGACTAGCGGGGGGAATACCGGGGAGCTGTTTTTT
TRBJ2-7	.	.	TRBV10-1	CASSDGGAEQYF	TGCGCCAGCAGTGACGGAGGGGCCGAGCAGTACTTC
TRBJ1-2	.	.	TRBV9	CASSEDIGYGYTF	TGTGCCAGCAGCGAGGACATAGGCTATGGCTACACCTTC
TRBJ2-7	TRBD1	.	TRBV28	CASSSWGTDYEQYF	TGTGCCAGCAGTTCTTGGGGGACAGACTACGAGCAGTACTTC
TRBJ1-2	.	.	TRBV5-6	CASSVGGECGYTF	TGTGCCAGCAGCGTGGGGGGAGAGTGTGGCTACACCTTC
TRBJ2-4	TRBD1	.	TRBV6-5	CASSQQGNAKNIQYF	TGTGCCAGCAGTCAACAGGGGAACGCCAAAAACATTCAGTACTTC
TRBJ2-1	TRBD1	once	TRBV2	CASKRDRDYEQFF	TGTGCCAGCAAGAGGGACAGGGACTATGAGCAGTTCTTC